This TCR beta chain was retrieved from a study of blood T cell repertoires in COVID-19. Across the study: Samples representing acute and convalescent COVID-19 were sourced from the United States, Italy and Spain. In each case, the material was cDNA or gDNA derived from T cells, B-cell-depleted T cells, or PBMCs.

Repertoires were generated with immunoSEQ multiplex PCR, while TCRdb's copy carries only in-frame clones and drops some. The table includes roughly 260,000 clones, about 88% detected once. Deletions cut 4 bases from V and 1 base from J, with 10 bases between. Germline V CDR1 and CDR2: LNHDA, SQIVND (reference sequence). This CDR3 region has 14 residues. This clone was picked up a small number of times. The clonotype comes from a man in his 60s who had recovered from COVID-19. The material sequenced was peripheral blood. V and J are TRBV19 and TRBJ1-1, with D perhaps TRBD1 (6 bases). The CDR3 loop is CASSRTVGNTEAFF. The DNA for the CDR3 is TGTGCCAGTAGTAGGACAGTGGGGAACACTGAAGCTTTCTTT.